One sample yielded the 7 T cell receptor beta chains listed below, sequenced in a study of blood T cell repertoires in COVID-19 (dated by TCRdb to 2019 to 2021). The library was built by means of the immunoSEQ multiplex PCR assay. TCRdb retrieved this table from immuneACCESS and kept in-frame rearrangements only. Not all clones are present; in checked studies, unresolved V genes account for under half, and no reason is known for the remainder. This sample gives hundreds of thousands of clones in total; roughly nine tenths of them show up just once. The top ten constitute roughly 0.69% of the sample. The sequenced sample consisted of peripheral blood. The receptors here all came from a man aged 40-55 years with acute or convalescent COVID-19.

V gene TRBV5-1 combines with J gene TRBJ2-3; 7 bases line up with TRBD1. Trimming removed 6 bases from V and 3 bases from J; junction bases left unmatched: 7. Germline V gene data show CDR1 as SGHRS and CDR2 as YFSETQ. This CDR3 region has 14 residues. The CDR3 here is CASNEGALTDTQYF. DNA for the CDR3: TGCGCCAGCAACGAGGGGGCGCTAACAGATACGCAGTATTTT.

The rearrangement links TRBV7-9 to TRBJ2-7, with a weak D call TRBD2 (5 bases). There are 16 residues in the CDR3. V lost 1 base and J lost 0, with 13 bases in between. CDR1 and CDR2 (germline): SEHNR, FQNEAQ (reference sequence). The CDR3, as DNA: TGTGCCAGCAGCTTAGGAATCGCGGGTTCCTCCTACGAGCAGTACTTC. Its translation is CASSLGIAGSSYEQYF.

This chain links TRBV28 with TRBJ1-2; 9 bases agree with TRBD1. This CDR3 region has 15 residues. V dropped 5 bases and J dropped 6; count of bases not matched to a gene: 10. Germline V CDR1 and CDR2: MDHEN, SYDVKM. The CDR3 bases are TGTGCCAGCAGTCCCCGGGACAGGGTAAAGGATGGCTACACCTTC. Translation: CASSPRDRVKDGYTF.

Only one count was recorded for this clone. The genes are TRBV28 and TRBJ2-3; possible D gene TRBD1, 6 bases. CDR1 is MDHEN and CDR2 is SYDVKM in the germline V gene. V was pared by 2 bases and J by 6 bases, with 12 bases between. CDR3 size: 14 residues. CDR3 sequence (DNA): TGTGCCAGCAGTTTAAGTTCAGGGGTGGATACGCAGTATTTT. Translating it yields CASSLSSGVDTQYF. Combining the CDR3 with reference TRBV28 and TRBJ2-3 gives the whole variable domain DVKVTQSSRYLVKRTGEKVFLECVQDMDHENMFWYRQDPGLGLRLIYFSYDVKMKEKGDIPEGYSVSREKKERFSLILESASTNQTSMYLCASSLSSGVDTQYFGPGTRLTVL.

This clone came up once. The chain combines TRBV28 with TRBJ1-6; weak D call: TRBD1 (5 bases). Germline V gives CDR1 MDHEN, CDR2 SYDVKM. Trimming cost V 1 base and J 7 bases, with 20 bases left between them. The CDR3 has 18 amino acids. In DNA form, the CDR3 reads TGTGCCAGCAGTTTATATGGGGCGGCTGGGTTCAGCAATTCACCCCTCCACTTT. This codes for CASSLYGAAGFSNSPLHF.

This chain connects TRBV19 to TRBJ2-2, with 8 bases fitting TRBD2. V lost 8 bases to trimming and J lost 0 bases; unmatched junction nucleotides: 8. CDR1 and CDR2 (germline): LNHDA, SQIVND (reference sequence). The CDR3 extends over 16 amino acids. CDR3 in DNA: TGTGCCAGTGCGGGAGGAGGGTACGCGAACACCGGGGAGCTGTTTTTT. It yields the protein CASAGGGYANTGELFF.

V gene TRBV15 combines with J gene TRBJ1-5, with 7 bases that match TRBD1. The CDR3 totals 15 residues. From germline, CDR1 is LNHNV and CDR2 YYDKDF (reference sequence). The junction had 4 bases not matched to a gene; V was cut back by 3 bases and J by 2 bases. CDR3 in DNA: TGTGCCACCAGCAGTGACAGGGCGGGCAATCAGCCCCAGCATTTT. This sequence encodes CATSSDRAGNQPQHF.